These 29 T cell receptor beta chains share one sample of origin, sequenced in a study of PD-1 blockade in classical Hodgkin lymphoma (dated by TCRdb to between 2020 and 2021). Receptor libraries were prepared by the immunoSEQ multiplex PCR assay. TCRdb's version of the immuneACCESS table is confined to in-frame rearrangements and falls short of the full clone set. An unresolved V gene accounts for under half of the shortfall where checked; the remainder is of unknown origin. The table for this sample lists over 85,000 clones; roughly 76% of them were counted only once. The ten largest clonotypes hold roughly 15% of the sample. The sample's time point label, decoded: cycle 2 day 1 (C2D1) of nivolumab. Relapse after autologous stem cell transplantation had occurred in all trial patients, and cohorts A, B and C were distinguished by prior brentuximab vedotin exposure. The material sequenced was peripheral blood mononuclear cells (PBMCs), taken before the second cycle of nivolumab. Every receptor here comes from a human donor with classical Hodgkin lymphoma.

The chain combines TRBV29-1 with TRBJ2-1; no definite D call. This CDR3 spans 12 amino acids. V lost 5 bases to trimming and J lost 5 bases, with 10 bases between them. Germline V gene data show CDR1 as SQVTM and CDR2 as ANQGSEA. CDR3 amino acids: CSVQVVNNEQFF. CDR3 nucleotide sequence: TGCAGCGTTCAGGTTGTTAACAATGAGCAGTTCTTC.

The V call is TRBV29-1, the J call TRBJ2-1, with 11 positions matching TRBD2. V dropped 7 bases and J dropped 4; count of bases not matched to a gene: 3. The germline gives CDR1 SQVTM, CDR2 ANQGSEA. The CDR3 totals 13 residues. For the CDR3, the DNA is TGCAGCGCAGGGACTAGCGGTTACAATGAGCAGTTCTTC. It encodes CSAGTSGYNEQFF.

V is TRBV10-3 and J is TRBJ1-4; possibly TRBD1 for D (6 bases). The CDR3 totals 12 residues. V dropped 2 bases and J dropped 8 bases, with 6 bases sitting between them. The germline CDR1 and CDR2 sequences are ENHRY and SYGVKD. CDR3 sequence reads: CAISEQGEKLFF. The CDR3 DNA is TGTGCCATCAGTGAGCAGGGGGAAAAACTGTTTTTT.

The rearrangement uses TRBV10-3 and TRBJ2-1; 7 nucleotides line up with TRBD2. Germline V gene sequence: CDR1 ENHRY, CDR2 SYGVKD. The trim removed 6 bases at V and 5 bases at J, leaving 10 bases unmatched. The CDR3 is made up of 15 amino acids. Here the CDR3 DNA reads TGTGCCATCAGCAGCGGGGCCACCTACCACAATGAGCAGTTCTTC. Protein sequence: CAISSGATYHNEQFF.

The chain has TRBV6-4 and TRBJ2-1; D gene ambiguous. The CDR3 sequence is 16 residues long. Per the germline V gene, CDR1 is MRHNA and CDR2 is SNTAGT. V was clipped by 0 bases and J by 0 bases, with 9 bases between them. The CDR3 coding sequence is TGTGCCAGCAGTGACTCGGTTTCAAGCTCCTACAATGAGCAGTTCTTC. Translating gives CASSDSVSSSYNEQFF.

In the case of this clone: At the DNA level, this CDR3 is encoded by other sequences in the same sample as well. The CDR3 sequence: CSVGQGQETQYF. The DNA of the CDR3 is TGCAGCGTTGGACAGGGCCAAGAGACCCAGTACTTC. This chain links TRBV29-1 with TRBJ2-5; TRBD1 aligns across 7 bases. Losses at the gene ends were 4 bases for V and 1 base for J; bases not matched to a gene: 0. The V gene's germline CDR1 is SQVTM and CDR2 ANQGSEA. The CDR3 is 12 amino acids.

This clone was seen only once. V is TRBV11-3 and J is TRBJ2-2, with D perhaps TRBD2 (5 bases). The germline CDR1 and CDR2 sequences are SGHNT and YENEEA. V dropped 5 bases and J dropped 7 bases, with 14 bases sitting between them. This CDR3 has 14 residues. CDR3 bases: TGTGCCAGCAGCCCCTTACTAGGGATCGGGGAGCTGTTTTTT. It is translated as CASSPLLGIGELFF.

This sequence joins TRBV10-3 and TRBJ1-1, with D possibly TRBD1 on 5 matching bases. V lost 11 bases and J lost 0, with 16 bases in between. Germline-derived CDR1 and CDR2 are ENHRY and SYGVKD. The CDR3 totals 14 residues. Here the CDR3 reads CASKETDLNTEAFF. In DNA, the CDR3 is TGTGCCTCCAAAGAGACAGATTTGAACACTGAAGCTTTCTTT.

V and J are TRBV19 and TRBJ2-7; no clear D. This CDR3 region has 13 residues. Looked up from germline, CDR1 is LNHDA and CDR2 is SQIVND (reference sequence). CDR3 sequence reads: CAAGTRSSYEQYF. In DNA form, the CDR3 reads TGTGCAGCAGGCACCAGGAGCTCCTACGAGCAGTACTTC.

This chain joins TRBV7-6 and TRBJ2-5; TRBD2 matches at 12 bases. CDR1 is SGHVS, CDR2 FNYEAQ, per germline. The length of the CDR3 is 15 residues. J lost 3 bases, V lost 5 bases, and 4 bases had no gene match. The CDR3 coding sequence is TGTGCCAGCAGCACCAGGACTAGCGGGAAAGAGACCCAGTACTTC. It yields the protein CASSTRTSGKETQYF.

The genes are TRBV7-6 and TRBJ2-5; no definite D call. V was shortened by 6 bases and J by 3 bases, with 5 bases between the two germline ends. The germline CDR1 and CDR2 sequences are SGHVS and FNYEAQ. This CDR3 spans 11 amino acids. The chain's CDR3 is CASSPKETQYF. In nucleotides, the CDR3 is TGTGCCAGCAGTCCGAAAGAGACCCAGTACTTC.

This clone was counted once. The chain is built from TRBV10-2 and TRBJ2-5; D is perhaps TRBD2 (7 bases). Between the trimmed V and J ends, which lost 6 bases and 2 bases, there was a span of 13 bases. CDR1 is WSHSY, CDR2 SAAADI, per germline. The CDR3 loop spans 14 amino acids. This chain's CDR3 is CASRGEGGQETQYF. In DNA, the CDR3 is TGCGCCAGCAGAGGAGAGGGGGGGCAAGAGACCCAGTACTTC.

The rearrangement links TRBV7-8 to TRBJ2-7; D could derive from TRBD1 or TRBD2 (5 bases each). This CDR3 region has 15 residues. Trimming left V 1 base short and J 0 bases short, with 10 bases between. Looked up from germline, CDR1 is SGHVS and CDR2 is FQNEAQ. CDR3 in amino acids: CASSLDRGSSYEQYF. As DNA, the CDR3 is TGTGCCAGCAGCTTAGACCGGGGCAGCTCCTACGAGCAGTACTTC. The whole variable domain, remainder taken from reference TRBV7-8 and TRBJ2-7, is GAGVSQSPRYKVAKRGQDVALRCDPISGHVSLFWYQQALGQGPEFLTYFQNEAQLDKSGLPSDRFFAERPEGSVSTLKIQRTQQEDSAVYLCASSLDRGSSYEQYFGPGTRLTVT.

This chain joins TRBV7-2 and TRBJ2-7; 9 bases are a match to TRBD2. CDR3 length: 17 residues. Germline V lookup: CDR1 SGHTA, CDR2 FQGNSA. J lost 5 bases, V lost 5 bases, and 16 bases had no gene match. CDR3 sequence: CASSRGGGPTSGNEQYF. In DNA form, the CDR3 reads TGTGCCAGCAGCCGCGGGGGGGGCCCCACTTCGGGAAACGAGCAGTACTTC.

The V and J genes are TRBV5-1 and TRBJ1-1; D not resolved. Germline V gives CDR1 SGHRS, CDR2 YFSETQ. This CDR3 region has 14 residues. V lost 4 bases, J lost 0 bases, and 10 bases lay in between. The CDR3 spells CASSADGLNTEAFF. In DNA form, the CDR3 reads TGCGCCAGCAGCGCGGACGGATTGAACACTGAAGCTTTCTTT. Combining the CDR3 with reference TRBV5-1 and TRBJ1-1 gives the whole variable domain KAGVTQTPRYLIKTRGQQVTLSCSPISGHRSVSWYQQTPGQGLQFLFEYFSETQRNKGNFPGRFSGRQFSNSRSEMNVSTLELGDSALYLCASSADGLNTEAFFGQGTRLTVV.

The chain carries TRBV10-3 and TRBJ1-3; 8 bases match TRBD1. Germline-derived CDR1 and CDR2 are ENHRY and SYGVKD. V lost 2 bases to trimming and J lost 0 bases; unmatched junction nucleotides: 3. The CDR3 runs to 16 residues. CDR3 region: CAISEGTGLSGNTIYF. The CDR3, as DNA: TGTGCCATCAGTGAGGGGACAGGCCTCTCTGGAAACACCATATATTTT.

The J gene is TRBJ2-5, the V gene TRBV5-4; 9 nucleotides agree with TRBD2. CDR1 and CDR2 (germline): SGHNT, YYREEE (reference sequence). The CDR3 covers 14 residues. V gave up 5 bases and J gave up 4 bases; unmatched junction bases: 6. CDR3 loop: CASSYSGSGETQYF. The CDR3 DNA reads TGTGCCAGCAGTTATAGCGGGAGCGGAGAGACCCAGTACTTC. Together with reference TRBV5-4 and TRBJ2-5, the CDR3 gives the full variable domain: ETGVTQSPTHLIKTRGQQVTLRCSSQSGHNTVSWYQQALGQGPQFIFQYYREEENGRGNFPPRFSGLQFPNYSSELNVNALELDDSALYLCASSYSGSGETQYFGPGTRLLVL.

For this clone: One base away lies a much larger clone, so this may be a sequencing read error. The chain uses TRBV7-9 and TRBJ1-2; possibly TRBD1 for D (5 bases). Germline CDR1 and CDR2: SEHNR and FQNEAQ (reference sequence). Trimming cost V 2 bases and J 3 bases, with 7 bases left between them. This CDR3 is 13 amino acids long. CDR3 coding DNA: TGTGCCAGCAGCTTAACGGGGGACTATGGCTACACCTTC. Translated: CASSLTGDYGYTF.

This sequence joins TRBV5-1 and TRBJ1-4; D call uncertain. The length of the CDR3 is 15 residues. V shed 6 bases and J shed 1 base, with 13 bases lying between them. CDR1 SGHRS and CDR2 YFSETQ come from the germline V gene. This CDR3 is CASKATPGTNEKLFF. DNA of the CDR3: TGCGCCAGCAAGGCTACCCCGGGAACTAATGAAAAACTGTTTTTT.

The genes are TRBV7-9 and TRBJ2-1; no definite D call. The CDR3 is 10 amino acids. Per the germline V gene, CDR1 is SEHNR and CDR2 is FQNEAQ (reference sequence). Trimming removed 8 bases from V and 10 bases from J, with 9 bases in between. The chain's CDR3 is CASQSMEQFF. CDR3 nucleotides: TGTGCCAGCCAAAGTATGGAGCAGTTCTTC.

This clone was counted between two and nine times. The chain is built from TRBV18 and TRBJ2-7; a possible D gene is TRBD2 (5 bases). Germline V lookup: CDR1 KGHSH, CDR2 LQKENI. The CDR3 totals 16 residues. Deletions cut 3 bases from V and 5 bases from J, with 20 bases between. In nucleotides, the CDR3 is TGTGCCAGCTCACCTACCGGACGGGGAATAGGGAACGAGCAGTACTTC. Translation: CASSPTGRGIGNEQYF.

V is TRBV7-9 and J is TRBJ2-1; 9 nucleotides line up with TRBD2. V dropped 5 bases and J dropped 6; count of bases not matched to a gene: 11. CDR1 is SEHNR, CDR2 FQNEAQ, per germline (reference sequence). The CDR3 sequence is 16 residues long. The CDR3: CASSILAGVRVNEQFF. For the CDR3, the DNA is TGTGCCAGCAGCATCTTAGCGGGAGTGCGAGTCAATGAGCAGTTCTTC.

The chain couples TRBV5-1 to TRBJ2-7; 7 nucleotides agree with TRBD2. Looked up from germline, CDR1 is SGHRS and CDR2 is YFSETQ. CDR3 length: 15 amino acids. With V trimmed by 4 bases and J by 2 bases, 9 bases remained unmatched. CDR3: CASSLSSGSAYEQYF. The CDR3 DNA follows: TGCGCCAGCAGCCTCTCTAGCGGCAGTGCCTACGAGCAGTACTTC.

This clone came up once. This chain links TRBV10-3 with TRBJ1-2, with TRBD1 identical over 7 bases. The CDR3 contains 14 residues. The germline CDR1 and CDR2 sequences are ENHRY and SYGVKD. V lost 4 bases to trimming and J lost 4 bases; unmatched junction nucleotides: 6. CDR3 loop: CAISADRSTYGYTF. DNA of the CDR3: TGTGCCATCAGTGCGGACAGGAGTACCTATGGCTACACCTTC.

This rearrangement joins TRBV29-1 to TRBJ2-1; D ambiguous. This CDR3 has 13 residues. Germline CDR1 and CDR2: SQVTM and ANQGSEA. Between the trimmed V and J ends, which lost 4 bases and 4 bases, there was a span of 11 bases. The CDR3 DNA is TGCAGCGTTGGGCCGGGCCCATACAATGAGCAGTTCTTC. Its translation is CSVGPGPYNEQFF.

The CDR3 nucleotides read TGTGCCATCAGTGACGAGGCTCGAACCACGACTTTC. Translating it yields CAISDEARTTTF. The rearrangement joins TRBV10-3 to TRBJ2-6; D remains unclear. The CDR3 is made up of 12 amino acids. CDR1 and CDR2 (germline): ENHRY, SYGVKD. Trimming stripped 3 bases from V and 18 bases from J, with 15 bases between.

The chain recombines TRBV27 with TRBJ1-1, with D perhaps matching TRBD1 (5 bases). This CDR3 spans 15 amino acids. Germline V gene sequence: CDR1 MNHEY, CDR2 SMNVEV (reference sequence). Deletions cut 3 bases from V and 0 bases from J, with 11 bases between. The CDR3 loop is CASSLGVGVNTEAFF. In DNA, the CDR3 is TGTGCCAGCAGTTTGGGGGTAGGGGTGAACACTGAAGCTTTCTTT.

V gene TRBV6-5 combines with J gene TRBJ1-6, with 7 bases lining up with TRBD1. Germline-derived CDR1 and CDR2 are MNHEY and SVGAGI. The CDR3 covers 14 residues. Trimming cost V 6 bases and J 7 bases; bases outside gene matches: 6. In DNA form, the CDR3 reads TGTGCCAGCAGACGGGGACAGAAAAATTCACCCCTCCACTTT. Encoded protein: CASRRGQKNSPLHF.

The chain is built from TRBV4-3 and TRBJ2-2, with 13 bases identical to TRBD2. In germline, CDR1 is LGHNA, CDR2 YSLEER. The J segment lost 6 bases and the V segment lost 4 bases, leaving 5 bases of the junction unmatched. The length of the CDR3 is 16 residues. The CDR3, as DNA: TGCGCCAGCAGCCTTGGACTAGCGGGAGTCTCCGGGGAGCTGTTTTTT. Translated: CASSLGLAGVSGELFF.